This T cell receptor beta chain was identified during a study of Ad26.COV2.S vaccination and SARS-CoV-2 variants (dated by TCRdb to about 2021). Broadly, across the study: Vaccine-arm donors came from COV1001, a multicentre, randomized, double-blind, placebo-controlled phase I-IIa trial of Ad26.COV2.S in healthy adults. Ad26.COV2.S was administered intramuscularly at 5 x 10^10 or 1 x 10^11 viral particles, either as a single shot or as two shots given 56 days apart. Participants in the trial were split at random into five groups of five each, receiving low-dose or high-dose Ad26.COV2.S once or twice, or else placebo on both occasions. A total of around 32 samples were included in the TCR-sequenced set, comprising around 19 Ad26.COV2.S vaccine recipients, 5 placebo recipients and 8 SARS-CoV-2 convalescent individuals. Throughout the experiments and outcome assessment, investigators stayed blinded to trial group allocation. TCRbeta repertoire sequencing was used to assess the specificity and breadth of SARS-CoV-2-reactive T cell receptors after Ad26.COV2.S vaccination. Beyond this particular receptor, the publication reports: The authors noted that total T cell responses may have been underestimated by the TCR breadth and depth analyses. Non-spike TCR breadth was comparable between vaccine and placebo recipients, consistent with the vaccine containing only spike. Comparing responses between vaccine doses or regimens was not something the study was powered to do. After vaccination, substantial breadth of spike-specific CD8+ and CD4+ T cell responses was reported. Spike-specific TCR breadth was higher in Ad26.COV2.S recipients than in placebo recipients (P = 0.0014).

Taken from cysteine to phenylalanine, the CDR3 has 16 residues. Left in the record is the CDR3 DNA by itself, 48 bases read in frame from the first base. V sheds 5 bases and J sheds 0 bases, leaving 15 bases between their ends. The CDR1 and CDR2 encoded by the germline V gene (reference sequence) are SGHKS and YYEKEE. The sample's treatment or condition label is to be understood as: some 20 received Ad26.COV2.S at low or high dose, single or two shots; roughly five received placebo; per-sample allocation not given. For vaccine and placebo recipients, repertoires were sequenced using samples collected on day 63 after the first injection. Cohort 1b enrolled about 25 adults aged 18-55 years at a single site in Boston, USA, between 29 July and 7 August 2020. Ad26.COV2.S was a replication-incompetent adenovirus type 26 vector that expressed a prefusion-stabilized SARS-CoV-2 spike protein derived from the original Wuhan strain.

TCRbeta CDR3 regions were sequenced with the immunoSEQ Assay. After extraction, genomic DNA underwent amplification by bias-controlled multiplex PCR, followed by high-throughput sequencing. Processing in the source paper ran as follows. Collapsing and filtering of sequences were performed to quantify the absolute abundance of each unique TCRbeta CDR3 region. T cell fraction was estimated by normalization of TCRbeta template counts to usable DNA, with usable DNA being measured through amplification of reference genes present in all nucleated cells. Repertoire TCRs were annotated as SARS-CoV-2-specific by exact matching of V gene, CDR3 amino acid sequence and J gene to a known reactive TCR set. The reference SARS-CoV-2 TCR set was derived from MIRA and filtered for enrichment in COVID-19-positive ImmuneCODE repertoires, a step that removed public or cross-reactive TCRs. Drawing on the MIRA antigens, annotated TCRs were analysed further at the level of specific ORF or position within ORF. Breadth was defined as the number of annotated unique rearrangements divided by the total number of unique productive rearrangements, and depth was defined as the summed frequency of the annotated unique rearrangements. Two-sided Wilcoxon rank-sum tests were used to compare TCR breadth between groups. TCRdb re-hosts the immuneACCESS table, in-frame sequences only. Its copies lack some clones; in the studies checked, an unresolved V gene accounts for under half of them, and the cause for the rest is not known. The DNA was the basis for D and trimming; V, J and clone size are from that table. The sample table records fewer than 400,000 clones; about 82% of these occur just once. The top ten hold 2.1% of the sample.

As concerns this clone: It has no known antigen specificity. No base qualities exist here, and no much larger clone lies one base off it.

The clonotype was recovered from a person between 18 and 60 years old who received the Ad26.COV2.S COVID-19 vaccine or a placebo. The rearrangement joined TRBV5-5 to TRBJ1-3; the D segment could be TRBD1, given 6 matching bases. The sample in question was peripheral blood, obtained in a trial of Ad26.COV2.S vaccine versus placebo. The sequenced DNA is TGTGCCAGCAGTTTTAGCACAGGGCTCTCTGGAAACACCATATATTTT. This translates into CASSFSTGLSGNTIYF.